This T cell receptor (beta chain) was sequenced in a study of blood T cell repertoires in COVID-19. The wider study: The United States, Italy and Spain were the sources of the acute and convalescent COVID-19 samples. PBMCs, B-cell-depleted T cells, or T cells provided the cDNA or gDNA that made up the material.

Original methodology: Nucleated cell number was recorded as an estimate derived from reference gene primer amplification. Produced via immunoSEQ multiplex PCR; TCRdb's table is partial and in-frame only. V, J and clone size reflect that table, while D and trimming were determined from the DNA. The sample yields roughly 290,000 clones, approximately 87% seen once. The CDR3 extends over 21 amino acids. Losses at the gene ends were 2 bases for V and 0 bases for J; bases not matched to a gene: 13. CDR1 is MNHEY, CDR2 SVGEGT, per germline. This chain joins TRBV6-2 or TRBV6-3 and TRBJ2-6; 10 bases agree with TRBD1. The clonotype originates from a woman aged 45-59 years who had recovered from COVID-19. Sequenced sample: peripheral blood. The CDR3 protein is CASSYQGQGLSHVSGANVLTF. The CDR3 nucleotides read TGTGCCAGCAGTTACCAGGGACAGGGGCTGTCCCACGTCTCTGGGGCCAACGTCCTGACTTTC.